This T cell receptor beta chain was captured by sequencing in a study of shared clonotypes between healthy human individuals. Study details: Researchers assigned three CD4 naive, three CD4 memory, two CD8 naive and one CD8 memory plate to each donor.

As regards this clone: Its antigen is unknown.

Germline CDR1 MGHRA, CDR2 YSYEKL. V shed 0 bases and J 7 bases; nucleotides not matched to a gene: 15. CDR3 length: 18 amino acids. Genomic DNA per cell subset filled all wells of several immunoSEQ plates. The table came from immunoSEQ multiplex PCR; TCRdb's copy has only in-frame clones and leaves some out. The sample yields more than 2 million clones, just under 95% seen once. CD8 cells classed as naive were CD45RO-negative and positively selected for CCR7, excluding terminally differentiated effector memory CD45RA+ cells. Donors comprised healthy HIV-negative adults lacking recent acute infections or vaccinations. Broader study findings: On the whole, naive subsets had larger estimated richness than memory subsets had.

The sequence derives from a man between 18 and 35 years old in good health. Some clones in this sample may be carry-over from other donors' samples. This chain connects TRBV4-1 to TRBJ2-5, with TRBD1 matching 9 bases. The sample was naive CD8+ T cells from PBMCs. This chain's CDR3 is CASSQDPSGTGSLGTQYF. In DNA, the CDR3 is TGCGCCAGCAGCCAAGACCCTTCCGGGACAGGGAGCCTCGGGACCCAGTACTTC.